These T cell receptor beta chains were read from a single sample in a study of technical replicates of blood from a few donors. Measured with immunoSEQ multiplex PCR; TCRdb has only the in-frame clones, and not every one. The data hold approximately 95,000 clones, with around 95% observed a single time. Sequencing was carried out using T cells isolated from PBMCs. Source of these receptors: a human donor in good health. Both conserved end residues are part of each CDR3. A D gene is named only where the DNA matches it firmly. Size is omitted from some rows. Given values are once, few, many or a class for expanded clones.

V	D	J	size	DNA	CDR3
TRBV27	NA	TRBJ2-2	once	TGTGCCAGCAGTTTATCTGTCGGCAGGGCGAACACCGGGGAGCTGTTTTTT	CASSLSVGRANTGELFF
TRBV19	NA	TRBJ2-1	NA	TGTGCCAGTTCGGAGGGAAGACTAGTCTACAATGAGCAGTTCTTC	CASSEGRLVYNEQFF
TRBV7-2	NA	TRBJ2-7	NA	TGTGCCAGCAGCTTTTTATACGAGCAGTACTTC	CASSFLYEQYF
TRBV28	TRBD1	TRBJ1-4	NA	TGTGCCAGCAGTGCACACACAGGGGGTAATGAAAAACTGTTTTTT	CASSAHTGGNEKLFF
TRBV5-6	TRBD1	TRBJ1-1	few	TGTGCCAGCAGCTTCAGGGGGCCAGGAGCTTTCTTT	CASSFRGPGAFF
TRBV5-6	TRBD1	TRBJ1-5	NA	TGTGCCAGCAGCTTAATGTTGGGGACAGGGGGTAATCAGCCCCAGCATTTT	CASSLMLGTGGNQPQHF
TRBV9	NA	TRBJ2-3	NA	TGTGCCAGCAGCGCTAGCGAATCTAGCACAGATACGCAGTATTTT	CASSASESSTDTQYF
TRBV15	TRBD1	TRBJ2-7	NA	TGTGCCACCAGCAGGGGCGTACAGGGGCTCCGCCACGAGCAGTACTTC	CATSRGVQGLRHEQYF
TRBV19	NA	TRBJ1-5	NA	TGTGCCAGTAGTAGTGTCCGACAGAATAGCAATCAGCCCCAGCATTTT	CASSSVRQNSNQPQHF
TRBV30	TRBD2	TRBJ2-7	NA	TGTGCCTGGGGGACTAGCAACCACGAGCAGTACTTC	CAWGTSNHEQYF
TRBV15	NA	TRBJ2-2	NA	TGTGCCACCAGCTCAACCCGGAGTGACGGGGAGCTGTTTTTT	CATSSTRSDGELFF
TRBV2	TRBD2	TRBJ2-1	NA	TGTGCCAGCAGGGAGGGAGGGGTGAAGTTCTTC	CASREGGVKFF